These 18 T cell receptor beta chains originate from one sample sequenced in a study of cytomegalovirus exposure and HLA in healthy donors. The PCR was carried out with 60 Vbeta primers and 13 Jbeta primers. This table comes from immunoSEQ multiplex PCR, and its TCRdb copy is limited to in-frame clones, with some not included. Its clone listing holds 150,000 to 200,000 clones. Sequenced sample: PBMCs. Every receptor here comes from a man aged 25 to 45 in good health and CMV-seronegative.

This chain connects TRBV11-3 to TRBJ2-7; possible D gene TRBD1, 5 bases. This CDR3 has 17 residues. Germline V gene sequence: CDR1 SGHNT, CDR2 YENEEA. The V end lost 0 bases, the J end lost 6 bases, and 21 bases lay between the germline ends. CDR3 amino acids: CASSLDIVKGQGTEQYF. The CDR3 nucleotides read TGTGCCAGCAGCTTAGATATCGTTAAAGGGCAGGGTACCGAGCAGTACTTC.

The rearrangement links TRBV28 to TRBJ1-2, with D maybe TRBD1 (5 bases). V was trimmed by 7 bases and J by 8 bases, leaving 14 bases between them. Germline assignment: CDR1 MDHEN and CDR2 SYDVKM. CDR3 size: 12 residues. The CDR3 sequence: CASTWGGAGYTF. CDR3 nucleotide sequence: TGTGCCAGCACCTGGGGGGGAGCCGGCTACACCTTC.

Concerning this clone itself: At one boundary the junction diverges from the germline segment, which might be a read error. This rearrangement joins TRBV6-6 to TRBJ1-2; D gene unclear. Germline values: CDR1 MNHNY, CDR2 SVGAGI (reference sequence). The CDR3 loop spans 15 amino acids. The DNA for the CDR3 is TGTGCCAGCAGTGGTTCGGGCTTTGTAATGGAGGGCTGCACCTTC. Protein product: CASSGSGFVMEGCTF.

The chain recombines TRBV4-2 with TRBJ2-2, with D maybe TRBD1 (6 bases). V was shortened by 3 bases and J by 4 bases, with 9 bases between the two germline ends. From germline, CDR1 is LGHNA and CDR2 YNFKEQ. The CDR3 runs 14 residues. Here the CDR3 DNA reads TGTGCCAGCAGCCATAGGGGGAGCACCGGGGAGCTGTTTTTT. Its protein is CASSHRGSTGELFF.

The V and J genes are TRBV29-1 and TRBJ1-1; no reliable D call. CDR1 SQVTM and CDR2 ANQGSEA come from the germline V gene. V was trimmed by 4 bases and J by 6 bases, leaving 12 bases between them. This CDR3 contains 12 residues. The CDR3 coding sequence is TGCAGCGTTGGCGGTCTTCCCCCTGAAGCTTTCTTT. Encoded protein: CSVGGLPPEAFF.

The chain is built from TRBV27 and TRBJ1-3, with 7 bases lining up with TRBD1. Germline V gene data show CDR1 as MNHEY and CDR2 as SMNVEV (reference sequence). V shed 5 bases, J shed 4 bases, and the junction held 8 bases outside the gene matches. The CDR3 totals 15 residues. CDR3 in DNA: TGTGCCAGCAGTGCCGGGACAGCTAGAGGAAACACCATATATTTT. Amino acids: CASSAGTARGNTIYF.

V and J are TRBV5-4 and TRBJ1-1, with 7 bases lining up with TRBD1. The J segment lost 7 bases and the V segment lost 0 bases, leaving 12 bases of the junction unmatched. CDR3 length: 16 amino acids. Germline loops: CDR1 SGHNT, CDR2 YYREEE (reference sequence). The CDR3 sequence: CASSLAPGLGGYEAFF. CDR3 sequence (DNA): TGTGCCAGCAGCTTGGCCCCCGGGTTAGGGGGCTATGAAGCTTTCTTT.

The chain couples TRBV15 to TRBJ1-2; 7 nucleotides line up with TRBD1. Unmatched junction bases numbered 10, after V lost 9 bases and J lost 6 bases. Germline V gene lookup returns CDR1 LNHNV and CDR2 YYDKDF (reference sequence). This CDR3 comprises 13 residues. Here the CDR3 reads CATSPDRVHGYTF. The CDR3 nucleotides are TGTGCCACTAGCCCCGACAGGGTTCATGGCTACACCTTC.

This chain's CDR3 is CASSLQGIYQPQHF. The CDR3 nucleotides read TGTGCCAGCTCACTTCAGGGGATTTATCAGCCCCAGCATTTT. This sequence joins TRBV18 and TRBJ1-5; D might be TRBD1 (6 bases). Trimming took 4 bases from V and 5 from J, leaving 12 bases between them. Looked up from germline, CDR1 is KGHSH and CDR2 is LQKENI. The CDR3 covers 14 residues. Together with reference TRBV18 and TRBJ1-5, the CDR3 gives the full variable domain: NAGVMQNPRHLVRRRGQEARLRCSPMKGHSHVYWYRQLPEEGLKFMVYLQKENIIDESGMPKERFSAEFPKEGPSILRIQQVVRGDSAAYFCASSLQGIYQPQHFGDGTRLSIL.

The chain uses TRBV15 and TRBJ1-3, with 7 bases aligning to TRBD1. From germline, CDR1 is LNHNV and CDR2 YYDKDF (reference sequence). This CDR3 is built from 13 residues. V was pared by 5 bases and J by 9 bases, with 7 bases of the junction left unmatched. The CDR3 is CATSLNSGGTIYF. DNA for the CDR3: TGTGCCACCAGCTTAAACTCAGGGGGCACCATATATTTT.

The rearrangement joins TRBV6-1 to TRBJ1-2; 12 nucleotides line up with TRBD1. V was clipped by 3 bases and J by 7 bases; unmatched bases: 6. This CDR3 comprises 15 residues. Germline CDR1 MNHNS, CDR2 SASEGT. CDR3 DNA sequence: TGTGCCAGCAGTGATGCGGGACAGGGGGCGAGTGGCTACACCTTC. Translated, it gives CASSDAGQGASGYTF.

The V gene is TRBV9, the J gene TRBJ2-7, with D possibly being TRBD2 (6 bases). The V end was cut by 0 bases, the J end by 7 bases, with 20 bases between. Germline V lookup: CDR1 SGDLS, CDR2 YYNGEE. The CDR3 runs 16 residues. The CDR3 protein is CASSVDPGLPAGEQYF. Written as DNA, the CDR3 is TGTGCCAGCAGCGTAGACCCGGGACTCCCGGCTGGAGAGCAGTACTTC.

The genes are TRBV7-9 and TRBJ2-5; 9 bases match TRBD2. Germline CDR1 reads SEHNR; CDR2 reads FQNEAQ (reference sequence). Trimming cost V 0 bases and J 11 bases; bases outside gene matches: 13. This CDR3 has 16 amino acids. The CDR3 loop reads CASSLAGLAGDYEQYF. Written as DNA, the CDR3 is TGTGCCAGCAGCTTAGCGGGGTTAGCGGGAGATTATGAGCAGTACTTC.

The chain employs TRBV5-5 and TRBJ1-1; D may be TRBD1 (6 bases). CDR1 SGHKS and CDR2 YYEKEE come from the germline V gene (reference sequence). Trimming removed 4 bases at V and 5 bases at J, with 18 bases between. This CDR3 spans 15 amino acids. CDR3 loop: CASSIGTPDETEAFF. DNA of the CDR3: TGTGCCAGCAGCATAGGGACACCGGATGAGACTGAAGCTTTCTTT. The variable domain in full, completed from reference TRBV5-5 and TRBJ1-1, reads DAGVTQSPTHLIKTRGQQVTLRCSPISGHKSVSWYQQVLGQGPQFIFQYYEKEERGRGNFPDRFSARQFPNYSSELNVNALLLGDSALYLCASSIGTPDETEAFFGQGTRLTVV.

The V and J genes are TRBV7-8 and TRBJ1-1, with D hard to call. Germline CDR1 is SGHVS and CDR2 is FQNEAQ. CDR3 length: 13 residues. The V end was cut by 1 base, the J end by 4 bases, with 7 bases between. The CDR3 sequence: CASSLGGPTEAFF. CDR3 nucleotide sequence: TGTGCCAGCAGCTTAGGAGGCCCCACTGAAGCTTTCTTT.

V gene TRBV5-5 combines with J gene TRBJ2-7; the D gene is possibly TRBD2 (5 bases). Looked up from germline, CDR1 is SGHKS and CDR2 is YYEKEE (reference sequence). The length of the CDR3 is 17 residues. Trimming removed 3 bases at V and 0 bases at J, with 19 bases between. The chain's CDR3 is CASSWEPKRSPSYEQYF. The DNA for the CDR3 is TGTGCCAGCAGCTGGGAACCGAAGCGGAGCCCCTCCTACGAGCAGTACTTC. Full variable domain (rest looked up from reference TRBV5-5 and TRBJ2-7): DAGVTQSPTHLIKTRGQQVTLRCSPISGHKSVSWYQQVLGQGPQFIFQYYEKEERGRGNFPDRFSARQFPNYSSELNVNALLLGDSALYLCASSWEPKRSPSYEQYFGPGTRLTVT.

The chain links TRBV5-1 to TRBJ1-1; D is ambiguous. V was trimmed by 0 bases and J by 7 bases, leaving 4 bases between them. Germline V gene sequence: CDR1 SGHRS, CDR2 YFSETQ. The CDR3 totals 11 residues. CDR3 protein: CASSLESEAFF. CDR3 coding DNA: TGCGCCAGCAGCTTGGAGAGTGAAGCTTTCTTT.

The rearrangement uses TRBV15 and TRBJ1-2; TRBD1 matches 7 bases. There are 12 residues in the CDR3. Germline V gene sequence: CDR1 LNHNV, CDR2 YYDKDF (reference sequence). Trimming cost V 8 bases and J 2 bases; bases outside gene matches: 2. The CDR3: CATARGNYGYTF. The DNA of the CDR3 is TGTGCCACCGCCAGGGGGAACTATGGCTACACCTTC. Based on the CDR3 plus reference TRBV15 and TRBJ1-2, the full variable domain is DAMVIQNPRYQVTQFGKPVTLSCSQTLNHNVMYWYQQKSSQAPKLLFHYYDKDFNNEADTPDNFQSRRPNTSFCFLDIRSPGLGDTAMYLCATARGNYGYTFGSGTRLTVV.